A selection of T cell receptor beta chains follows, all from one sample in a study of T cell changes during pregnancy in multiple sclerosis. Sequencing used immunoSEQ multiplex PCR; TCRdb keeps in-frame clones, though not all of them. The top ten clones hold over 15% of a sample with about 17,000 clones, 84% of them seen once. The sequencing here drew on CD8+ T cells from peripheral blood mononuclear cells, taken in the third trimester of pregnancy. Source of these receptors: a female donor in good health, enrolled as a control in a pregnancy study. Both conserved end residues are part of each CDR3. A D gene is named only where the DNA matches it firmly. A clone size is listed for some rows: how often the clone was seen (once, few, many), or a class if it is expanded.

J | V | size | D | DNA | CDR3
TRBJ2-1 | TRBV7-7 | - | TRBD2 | TGTGCCAGCAGCTTAGGAGGTCCTAGCGGGAGTCGTAATGAGCAGTTCTTC | CASSLGGPSGSRNEQFF
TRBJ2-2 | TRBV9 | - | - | TGTGCCAGCAGCGTAGGGGCCGACACCGGGGAGCTGTTTTTT | CASSVGADTGELFF
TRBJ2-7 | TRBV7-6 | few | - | TGTGCCAGCAGCTTACAGGGTTATGGCTACGAGCAGTACTTC | CASSLQGYGYEQYF
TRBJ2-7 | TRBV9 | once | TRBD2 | TGTGCCAGCAGCCCGAGCCCTAGCGGGGTATACGAGCAGTACTTC | CASSPSPSGVYEQYF
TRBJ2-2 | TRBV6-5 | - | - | TGTGCCAGCAGTTTCGGGACTGACAACACCGGGGAGCTGTTTTTT | CASSFGTDNTGELFF
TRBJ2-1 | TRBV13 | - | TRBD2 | TGTGCCAGCAGCCCTACTAGCGGGGGAGGCAATGAGCAGTTCTTC | CASSPTSGGGNEQFF
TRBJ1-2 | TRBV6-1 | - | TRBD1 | TGTGCCAGCAGTGCGGGACAGGGGGGCTTC | CASSAGQGGF
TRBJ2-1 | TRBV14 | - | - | TGTGCCAGCAGCCCCGGGACACACAATGAGCAGTTCTTC | CASSPGTHNEQFF
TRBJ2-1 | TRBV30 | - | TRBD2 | TGTGCCTGGGGAGGGCTAGCGGGAAAGAGGAATGAGCAGTTCTTC | CAWGGLAGKRNEQFF
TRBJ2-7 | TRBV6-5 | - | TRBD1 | TGTGCCAGTCAGCCGGGACAGGTATACGAGCAGTACTTC | CASQPGQVYEQYF
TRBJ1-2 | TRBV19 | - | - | TGTGCCAGCAGGAGGTCCAACTATGGCTACACCTTC | CASRRSNYGYTF
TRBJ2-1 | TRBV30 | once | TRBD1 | TGTGCCTGGAGCGGGGGACAGGGGAAGTCGTTCTTC | CAWSGGQGKSFF
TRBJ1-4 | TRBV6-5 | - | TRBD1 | TGTGCCAGCAGTCCCGGGACAGGGCCTGAAAAACTGTTTTTT | CASSPGTGPEKLFF
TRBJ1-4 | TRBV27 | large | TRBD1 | TGTGCCAGCAGTCCCACACAGGGGGCGCTGGAAAAACTGTTTTTT | CASSPTQGALEKLFF
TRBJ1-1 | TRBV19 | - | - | TGTGCCAGCGGGGAGGGCTCTAACACTGAAGCTTTCTTT | CASGEGSNTEAFF
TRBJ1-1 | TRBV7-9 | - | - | TGTGCCAGCAGCTCACGGGGTAACACTGAAGCTTTCTTT | CASSSRGNTEAFF
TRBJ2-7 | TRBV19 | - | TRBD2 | TGTGCCAGTACCCGGTCGGCTAGCGGTTACGAGCAGTACTTC | CASTRSASGYEQYF
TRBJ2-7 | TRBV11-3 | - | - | TGTGCCAGCAGCTTAATAATCTACGAGCAGTACTTC | CASSLIIYEQYF
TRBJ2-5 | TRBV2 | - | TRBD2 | TGTGCCAGCAGTGCGGGGACTAGCGAGCAAGAGACCCAGTACTTC | CASSAGTSEQETQYF
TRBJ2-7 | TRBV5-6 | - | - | TGTGCCAGCAGCTCGCAACTCGGCGAGCAGTACTTC | CASSSQLGEQYF
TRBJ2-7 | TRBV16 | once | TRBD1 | TGTGCCAGCAGCCTGGCAGGGGGCGAGCAGTACTTC | CASSLAGGEQYF
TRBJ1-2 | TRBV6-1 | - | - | TGTGCCAGCAGTGCCCCGAGCAGGTATTTTGGCTACACCTTC | CASSAPSRYFGYTF
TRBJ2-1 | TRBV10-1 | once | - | TGCGCCAGCAGTGTGGGCTATGGTGAGCAGTTCTTC | CASSVGYGEQFF
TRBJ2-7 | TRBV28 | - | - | TGTGCCAGCAGTTTATGGACCCCCTATAAAGACATACTCTTCTACGAGCAGTACTTC | CASSLWTPYKDILFYEQYF
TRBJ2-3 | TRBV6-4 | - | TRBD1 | TGTGCCAGCAGTGACGAAGAGGGGGCGACAGATACGCAGTATTTT | CASSDEEGATDTQYF
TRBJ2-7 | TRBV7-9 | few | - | TGTGCCAGCAGCACCGACAGACCCGAGCAGTACTTC | CASSTDRPEQYF
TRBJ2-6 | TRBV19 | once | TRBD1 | TGTGCCAGTAGTGGACAGGGACTTTTATCTGGGGCCAACGTCCTGACTTTC | CASSGQGLLSGANVLTF